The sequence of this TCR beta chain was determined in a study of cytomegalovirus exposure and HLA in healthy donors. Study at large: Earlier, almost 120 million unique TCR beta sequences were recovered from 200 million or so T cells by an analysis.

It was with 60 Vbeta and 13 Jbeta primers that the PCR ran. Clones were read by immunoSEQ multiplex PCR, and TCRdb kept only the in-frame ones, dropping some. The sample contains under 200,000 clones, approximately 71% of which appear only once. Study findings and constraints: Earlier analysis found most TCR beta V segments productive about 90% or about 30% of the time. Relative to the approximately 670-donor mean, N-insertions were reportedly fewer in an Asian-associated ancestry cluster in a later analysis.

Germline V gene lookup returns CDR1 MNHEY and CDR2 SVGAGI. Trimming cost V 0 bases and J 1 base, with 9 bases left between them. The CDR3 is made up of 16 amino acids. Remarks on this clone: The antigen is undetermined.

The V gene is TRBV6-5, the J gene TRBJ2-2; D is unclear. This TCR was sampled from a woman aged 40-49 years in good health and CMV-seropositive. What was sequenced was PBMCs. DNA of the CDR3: TGTGCCAGCAGTTACTCGTTACTCCTGAACACCGGGGAGCTGTTTTTT. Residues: CASSYSLLLNTGELFF.